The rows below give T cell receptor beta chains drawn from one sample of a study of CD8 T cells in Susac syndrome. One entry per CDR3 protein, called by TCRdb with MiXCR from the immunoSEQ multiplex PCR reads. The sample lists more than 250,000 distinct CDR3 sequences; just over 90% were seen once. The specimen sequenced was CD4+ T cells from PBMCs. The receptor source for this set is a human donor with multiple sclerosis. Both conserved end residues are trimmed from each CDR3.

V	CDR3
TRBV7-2	ASSLGSGGAVETQY
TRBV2	ATRRGLANTEAF
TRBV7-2	ASSLYGAEGYT
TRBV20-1	SASTGFYGYT
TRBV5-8	ASSSYDGIRGRNEQF
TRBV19	ASSIQGTDGTDTQY
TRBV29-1	SVGFRGRGSVEQY
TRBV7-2	ASRDSVGRNTIY
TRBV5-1	ASSLATGRRNYNSPLH
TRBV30	ACIGLAGFNEQF
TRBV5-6	ASSAYQGAGYGYT
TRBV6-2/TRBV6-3	ASKLGQGSYSNQPQH
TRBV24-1	ATSDLRGTGELF
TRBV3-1	ASSQGSSTYNEQF
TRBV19	ASSADRGRTGELF
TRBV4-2	ASRQGSNEKLF
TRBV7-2	ASSSRGTDTQY
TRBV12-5	ASGLFRYYGYT
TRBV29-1	SVYGQGAEKLF
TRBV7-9	ASSPSPTSGKVSYNEQF
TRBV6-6	ASSSGLAHEQY
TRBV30	AWSEGSHREQY
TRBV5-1	ASRPDRVHTEAF
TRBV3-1	ASSRFQGARGEAF
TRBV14	ASSKTQVGVTEAF
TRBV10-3	AISDPTRDRGLGAF
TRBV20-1	SAHALRLTNEKLF
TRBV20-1	SASNLVLGGNTIY
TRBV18	ASSPAGPNSPLH
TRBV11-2	ASSSMVQGALPTNEKLF
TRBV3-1	ASTKDGGLGYGYT
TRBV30	ASQKQDPTEAF
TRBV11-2	ASSLTRETQY
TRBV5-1	ASSVVGGPSYNEQF
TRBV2	ASSTGIRETQY
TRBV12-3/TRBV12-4	ASSLSLRTNEKLF
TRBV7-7	ASSRASGAQYEQF
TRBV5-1	ASSLVQASTTNEKLF
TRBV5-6	ASSFSPYRGQVYGYT
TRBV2	ASSRRGLAGNNEQF
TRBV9	ASSVDVFREQF
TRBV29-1	SVETGSAYEQY
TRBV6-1	ASSALQGSSSEAF
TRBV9	ASSVGDRGLYEQY
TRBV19	ASSTTSGSSYEQY
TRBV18	ASSPLTGGTNEKLF